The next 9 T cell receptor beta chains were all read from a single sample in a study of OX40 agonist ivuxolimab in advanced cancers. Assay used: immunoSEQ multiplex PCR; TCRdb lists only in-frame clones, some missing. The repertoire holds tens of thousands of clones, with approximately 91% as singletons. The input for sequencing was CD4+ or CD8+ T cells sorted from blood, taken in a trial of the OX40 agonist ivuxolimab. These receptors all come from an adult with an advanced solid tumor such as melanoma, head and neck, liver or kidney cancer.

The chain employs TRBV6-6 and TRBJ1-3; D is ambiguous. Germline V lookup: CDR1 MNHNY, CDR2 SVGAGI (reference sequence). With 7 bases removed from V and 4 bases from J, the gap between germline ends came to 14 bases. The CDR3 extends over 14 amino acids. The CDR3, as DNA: TGTGCCAGCACCCCCGCCCCGGCGGGAAACACCATATATTTT. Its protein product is CASTPAPAGNTIYF.

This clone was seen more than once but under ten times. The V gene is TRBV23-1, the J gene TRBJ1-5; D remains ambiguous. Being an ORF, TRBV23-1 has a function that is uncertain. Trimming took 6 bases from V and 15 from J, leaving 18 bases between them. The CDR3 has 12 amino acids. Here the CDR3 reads CASSPIGWIPHF. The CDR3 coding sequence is TGCGCCAGCAGCCCAATCGGGTGGATCCCGCATTTT.

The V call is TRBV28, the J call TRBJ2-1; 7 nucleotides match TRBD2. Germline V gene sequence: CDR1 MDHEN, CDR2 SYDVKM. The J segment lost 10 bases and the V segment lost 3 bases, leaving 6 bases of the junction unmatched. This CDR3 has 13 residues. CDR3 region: CASSLAGAGEQFF. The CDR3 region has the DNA TGTGCCAGCAGTTTGGCGGGAGCGGGAGAGCAGTTCTTC.

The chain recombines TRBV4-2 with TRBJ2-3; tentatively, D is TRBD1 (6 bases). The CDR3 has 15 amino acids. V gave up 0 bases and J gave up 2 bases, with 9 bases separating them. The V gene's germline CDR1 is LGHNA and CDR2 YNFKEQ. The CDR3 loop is CASSQEGTPTDTQYF. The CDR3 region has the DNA TGTGCCAGCAGCCAAGAAGGGACACCCACAGATACGCAGTATTTT.

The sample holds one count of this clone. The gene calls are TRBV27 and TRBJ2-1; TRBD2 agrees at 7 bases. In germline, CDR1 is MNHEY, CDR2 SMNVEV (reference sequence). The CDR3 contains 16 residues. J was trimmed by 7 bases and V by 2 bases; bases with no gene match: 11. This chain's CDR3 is CASSLNRWEGQNEQFF. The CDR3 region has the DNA TGTGCCAGCAGTTTAAATAGGTGGGAGGGCCAGAATGAGCAGTTCTTC.

The CDR3 DNA reads as TGTGCCAGCAGCTTGGCCGGGGAACAAGAGACCCAGTACTTC. It translates to CASSLAGEQETQYF. The V call is TRBV7-9, the J call TRBJ2-5, with TRBD2 as a possible D gene (5 bases). Germline V lookup: CDR1 SEHNR, CDR2 FQNEAQ (reference sequence). The germline V and J ends were trimmed by 3 bases and 2 bases, with 10 bases remaining between them. The CDR3 has 14 amino acids.

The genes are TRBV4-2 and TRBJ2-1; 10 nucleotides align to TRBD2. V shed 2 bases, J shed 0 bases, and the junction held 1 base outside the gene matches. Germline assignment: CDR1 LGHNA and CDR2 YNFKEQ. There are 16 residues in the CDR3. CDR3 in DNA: TGTGCCAGCAGCCAATCTAGCGGGAGCTCCTACAATGAGCAGTTCTTC. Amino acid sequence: CASSQSSGSSYNEQFF.

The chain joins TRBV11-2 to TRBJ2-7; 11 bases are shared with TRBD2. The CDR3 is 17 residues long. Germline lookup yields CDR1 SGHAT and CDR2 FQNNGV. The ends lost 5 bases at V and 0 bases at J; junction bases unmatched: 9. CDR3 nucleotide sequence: TGTGCCAGCAGCGACATGGGACTAGCGGAGATCTCCTACGAGCAGTACTTC. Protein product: CASSDMGLAEISYEQYF.

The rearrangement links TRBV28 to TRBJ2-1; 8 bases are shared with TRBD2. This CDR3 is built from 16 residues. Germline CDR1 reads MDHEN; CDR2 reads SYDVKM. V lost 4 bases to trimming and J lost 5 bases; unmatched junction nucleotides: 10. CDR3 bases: TGTGCCAGCAGTTCCCTCTACGGCGGGAGGAACAATGAGCAGTTCTTC. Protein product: CASSSLYGGRNNEQFF.